These 27 T cell receptor beta chains originate from one sample sequenced in a study of T cells after yellow fever vaccination. Using its own MiXCR run on the 5' RACE reads, TCRdb lists one record per CDR3 protein. The sample has 250,000 to 400,000 distinct CDR3 sequences, roughly 4% seen once; the top ten hold around 23%. The sequenced sample was PBMCs, obtained 5 days after the yellow fever booster vaccination. These receptors came from a man aged 18 to 29 who received the YFV17D yellow fever vaccine.

V is TRBV6-2 or TRBV6-3 and J is TRBJ1-4; D uncertain. V was clipped by 5 bases and J by 6 bases, with 13 bases between them. The CDR3 is 14 amino acids. CDR1 is MNHEY and CDR2 is SVGEGT in the germline V gene. This chain's CDR3 is CASSALGWHEKLFF. The CDR3 DNA sequence: TGTGCCAGCAGTGCCCTGGGTTGGCATGAAAAACTGTTTTTT.

This clonotype came up a few times. The chain joins TRBV12-3 or TRBV12-4 to TRBJ1-1; D is uncertain. The ends were cut back, 5 bases at V and 4 bases at J, with 14 bases in the middle. CDR3 size: 14 residues. The CDR3 region has the DNA TGTGCCAGCAGTCACACCGGGGTACCCACTGAAGCTTTCTTT. Protein sequence: CASSHTGVPTEAFF.

This clonotype has just one count. This may stem from a read error, because a much larger clone lies one nucleotide away. V gene TRBV7-6 combines with J gene TRBJ1-1, with D uncertain. CDR1 is SGHVS and CDR2 is FNYEAQ in the germline V gene. CDR3 length: 13 residues. The CDR3 DNA sequence: TGTGCCTGCAGCGTCGAGGCCAGTTTTGAAGCTTTCTTT. It is translated as CACSVEASFEAFF.

This clonotype was counted many times. This rearrangement joins TRBV7-2 to TRBJ2-5; maybe TRBD1 (6 bases). The germline gives CDR1 SGHTA, CDR2 FQGNSA. The CDR3 spans 15 residues. V lost 1 base and J 5 bases, leaving 14 bases between the germline ends. CDR3 residues: CASSLVGGRRETQYF. The CDR3 DNA sequence: TGTGCCAGCAGCTTAGTTGGGGGCCGCAGGGAGACCCAGTACTTC.

This clonotype has ten or more counts. Likely a read error: the CDR3 ends without its conserved phenylalanine or tryptophan. The limits of the CDR3 on the DNA are not certain, so only TCRdb's listed CDR3 is given. The chain employs TRBV11-2 and TRBJ2-3; the table's D call, TRBD1, was not checked against the DNA. A total of 12 residues make up the CDR3, ends included. Per germline, CDR1 SGHAT and CDR2 FQNNGV. The CDR3 protein is CASSLGWGAVGI.

The chain has TRBV5-1 and TRBJ2-5, with 9 bases aligning to TRBD1. Trimming took 1 base from V and 4 from J; bases not matched to a gene: 8. The germline V gene has CDR1 SGHRS and CDR2 YFSETQ. This CDR3 is built from 16 residues. CDR3 protein: CASSLYGQGIGETQYF. CDR3 DNA: TGCGCCAGCAGCTTGTATGGACAGGGGATAGGAGAGACCCAGTACTTC.

This clonotype has only a few counts. The chain is built from TRBV9 and TRBJ2-2; possibly TRBD1 for D (7 bases). V dropped 1 base and J dropped 7 bases, with 11 bases sitting between them. Germline CDR1 reads SGDLS; CDR2 reads YYNGEE. CDR3 size: 14 residues. This chain's CDR3 is CASSVSRGVGELFF. The CDR3 DNA sequence: TGTGCCAGCAGCGTATCCAGGGGGGTCGGGGAGCTGTTTTTT.

This clonotype appeared many times. The rearrangement joins TRBV4-1 to TRBJ2-1, with 11 positions matching TRBD2. After removal of 2 bases from V and 2 bases from J, the junction contained 5 bases not matched to a gene. The CDR3 spans 17 residues. From germline, CDR1 is MGHRA and CDR2 YSYEKL. The CDR3 spells CASSQRHSGGAYNEQFF. The CDR3 DNA reads as TGCGCCAGCAGCCAACGCCATAGCGGGGGGGCCTACAATGAGCAGTTCTTC.

CDR3 in DNA: TGTGCCAGCAGCCCGACAGGGTTGGAGACCCAGTACTTC. Protein product: CASSPTGLETQYF. This rearrangement joins TRBV6-2 or TRBV6-3 to TRBJ2-5; 7 positions agree with TRBD1. Germline loops: CDR1 MNHEY, CDR2 SVGEGT. J was trimmed by 5 bases and V by 6 bases; bases with no gene match: 6. The CDR3 consists of 13 residues.

There are many counts of this clonotype. The chain employs TRBV5-1 and TRBJ1-1; no clear D. The CDR3 extends over 15 amino acids. Trimming pared 1 base from V and 1 base from J, leaving 11 bases between. The V gene's germline CDR1 is SGHRS and CDR2 YFSETQ. CDR3 nucleotide sequence: TGCGCCAGCAGCTTGATGTGGGTAGGGAACACTGAAGCTTTCTTT. Its protein product is CASSLMWVGNTEAFF.

This clonotype was observed many times. J is TRBJ2-5 and V is TRBV20-1, with D uncertain. Trimming cost V 1 base and J 6 bases, with 9 bases left between them. Germline-derived CDR1 and CDR2 are DFQATT and SNEGSKA (reference sequence). The CDR3 has 12 residues. The CDR3 DNA follows: TGCAGTGCTAGAGGCCAGCATCAGACCCAGTACTTC. It is translated as CSARGQHQTQYF.

This chain joins TRBV27 and TRBJ2-4; D may be TRBD1 or TRBD2 (5 bases each). V gave up 10 bases and J gave up 3 bases, with 16 bases separating them. Germline lookup yields CDR1 MNHEY and CDR2 SMNVEV (reference sequence). CDR3 size: 14 residues. The CDR3 reads CATKGPRGKNIQYF. The CDR3 DNA reads as TGTGCCACCAAGGGACCCCGGGGCAAAAACATTCAGTACTTC.

Only a few counts were recorded for this clonotype. The gene calls are TRBV5-1 and TRBJ1-4; weak D call: TRBD1 (5 bases). Trimming stripped 5 bases from V and 0 bases from J, with 11 bases between. CDR1 and CDR2 from the germline V gene are SGHRS and YFSETQ. This CDR3 region has 15 residues. Here the CDR3 DNA reads TGCGCCAGCAGTTCACAGGATGCAACTAATGAAAAACTGTTTTTT. As protein: CASSSQDATNEKLFF.

This clonotype was found a few times. The rearrangement joins TRBV5-1 to TRBJ1-6, with D maybe TRBD1 (6 bases). The germline CDR1 and CDR2 sequences are SGHRS and YFSETQ. The germline V and J ends were trimmed by 4 bases and 10 bases, with 15 bases remaining between them. The CDR3 runs 14 residues. CDR3 in DNA: TGCGCCAGCAGCGAAAACAGGGATAGCTCACCCCTCCACTTT. Protein: CASSENRDSSPLHF.

This chain joins TRBV20-1 and TRBJ1-1; D might be TRBD1 (5 bases). Germline V CDR1 and CDR2: DFQATT, SNEGSKA (reference sequence). V was cut by 6 bases and J by 1 base, with 12 bases left in between. The CDR3 totals 13 residues. CDR3 residues: CSAWDGENTEAFF. The CDR3 DNA reads TGCAGTGCGTGGGACGGGGAGAACACTGAAGCTTTCTTT.

About this clonotype: Germline and junction disagree at one end, which may indicate a read error. The J gene is TRBJ2-3, the V gene TRBV20-1, with D unclear. CDR3 length equals 8 residues. The V gene's germline CDR1 is DFQATT and CDR2 SNEGSKA (reference sequence). The CDR3: CSASIEDF. CDR3 DNA: TGCAGTGCTAGTATAGAGGATTTT.

This clonotype was seen many times. The chain couples TRBV5-4 to TRBJ1-6; possibly TRBD1 for D (5 bases). Trimming shortened V by 5 bases and J by 7 bases, and 10 bases separated the two germline ends. Germline V CDR1 and CDR2: SGHNT, YYREEE (reference sequence). The CDR3 runs to 13 residues. In DNA form, the CDR3 reads TGTGCCAGCAGTCGACAGAAGAATTCACCCCTCCACTTT. Its protein is CASSRQKNSPLHF.

This clonotype was counted only a few times. Given a much more abundant clone one base away, this may be a read error. The J gene is TRBJ1-1, the V gene TRBV28; D is ambiguous. The germline V gene has CDR1 MDHEN and CDR2 SYDVKM. The CDR3 length is 11 residues. Trimming stripped 6 bases from V and 4 bases from J, with 6 bases between. The DNA for the CDR3 is TGTGCCAGCAGATACGGCACTGAAGCTTTCTTT. Protein product: CASRYGTEAFF.

This clonotype was seen ten or more times. This sequence joins TRBV5-1 and TRBJ2-1; the D is unclear. Per the germline V gene, CDR1 is SGHRS and CDR2 is YFSETQ. V was trimmed by 0 bases and J by 8 bases, leaving 6 bases between them. The CDR3 extends over 12 amino acids. CDR3 amino acids: CASSLGEDEQFF. The CDR3 DNA reads as TGCGCCAGCAGCTTGGGAGAGGATGAGCAGTTCTTC. Using reference TRBV5-1 and TRBJ2-1 for the parts outside the CDR3, the full variable domain is KAGVTQTPRYLIKTRGQQVTLSCSPISGHRSVSWYQQTPGQGLQFLFEYFSETQRNKGNFPGRFSGRQFSNSRSEMNVSTLELGDSALYLCASSLGEDEQFFGPGTRLTVL.

This clonotype was seen a handful of times. This chain joins TRBV5-5 and TRBJ2-1; 7 nucleotides agree with TRBD1. The CDR3 sequence is 15 residues long. With V trimmed by 2 bases and J by 4 bases, 6 bases remained unmatched. Germline V gene lookup returns CDR1 SGHKS and CDR2 YYEKEE (reference sequence). As DNA, the CDR3 is TGTGCCAGCAGCTTTTCCGGGACAGCTTACAATGAGCAGTTCTTC. Amino acid sequence: CASSFSGTAYNEQFF.

This clonotype was counted at least ten times. For the CDR3, the DNA is TGTGCCAGCAGCTACCGGGGCCTGGCAGATACGCAGTATTTT. Translating gives CASSYRGLADTQYF. This rearrangement joins TRBV7-9 to TRBJ2-3; either TRBD1 or TRBD2 may supply D (5 bases each). Trimming cost V 4 bases and J 4 bases, with 12 bases left between them. The CDR3 is made up of 14 amino acids. CDR1 is SEHNR, CDR2 FQNEAQ, per germline (reference sequence).

This clonotype was counted at least ten times. The chain uses TRBV6-1 and TRBJ1-5, with 10 bases matching TRBD1. Germline-derived CDR1 and CDR2 are MNHNS and SASEGT. The CDR3 length is 15 residues. Trimming at V came to 6 bases and at J to 7 bases, leaving 9 bases not matched to a gene. The CDR3 DNA reads TGTGCCAGCAGAACCGGACAGGGGGTCGGGCAGCCCCAGCATTTT. Translation: CASRTGQGVGQPQHF.

This clonotype has just a few counts. The chain uses TRBV3-1 and TRBJ2-3; 10 bases map to TRBD2. The CDR3 has 16 residues. The J segment lost 5 bases and the V segment lost 1 base, leaving 6 bases of the junction unmatched. Germline values: CDR1 LGHDT, CDR2 YNNKEL (reference sequence). The DNA for the CDR3 is TGTGCCAGCAGCCAAGGGCTAGCGGGGGTTCAAGATACGCAGTATTTT. Its protein product is CASSQGLAGVQDTQYF.

V usage is TRBV20-1 and J usage is TRBJ2-1, with TRBD1 matching 7 bases. From germline, CDR1 is DFQATT and CDR2 SNEGSKA (reference sequence). The CDR3 spans 16 residues. V lost 4 bases, J lost 1 base, and 10 bases stayed unmatched. This chain's CDR3 is CSAIMRQGRSYNEQFF. DNA for the CDR3: TGCAGTGCTATTATGCGACAGGGTAGATCCTACAATGAGCAGTTCTTC.

This clonotype was recorded many times. This chain links TRBV5-1 with TRBJ2-7, with 7 bases identical to TRBD1. This CDR3 region has 18 residues. Germline loops: CDR1 SGHRS, CDR2 YFSETQ. V gave up 0 bases and J gave up 3 bases; unmatched junction bases: 15. CDR3 nucleotide sequence: TGCGCCAGCAGCTTGGGGGTCAGGGGGAACTCAAGAAGCTACGAGCAGTACTTC. This codes for CASSLGVRGNSRSYEQYF.

The chain is built from TRBV7-2 and TRBJ2-1; 8 bases are shared with TRBD1. The CDR3 totals 15 residues. Germline V gene data show CDR1 as SGHTA and CDR2 as FQGNSA. V lost 2 bases to trimming and J lost 6 bases; unmatched junction nucleotides: 6. CDR3: CASSLQGQGVNEQFF. As DNA, the CDR3 is TGTGCCAGCAGCTTACAAGGACAGGGAGTCAATGAGCAGTTCTTC.

This clonotype occurred a few times. The chain links TRBV12-3 or TRBV12-4 to TRBJ2-1, with D unclear. The CDR3 sequence is 13 residues long. Trimming stripped 2 bases from V and 14 bases from J, with 16 bases between. For the CDR3, the DNA is TGTGCCAGCAGTTTAAGCGCGGTCGGAACCGAGTTCTTC. This encodes CASSLSAVGTEFF.